This section outlines one T cell receptor beta chain sequence together with its context. The specificity of this receptor is unknown. Base qualities are not provided; no much larger clone lies one nucleotide away. The immunoSEQ Assay, a bias-controlled multiplex PCR, was used to amplify TCRbeta CDR3 regions from genomic DNA. For the original study's pipeline: Within the assay, amplification of reference gene primers was used to estimate how many nucleated cells each sample contained. To quantify the absolute abundance of each unique TCRbeta CDR3 rearrangement, sequence reads were collapsed and filtered. For each sample, productive Simpson clonality was calculated by taking the square root of Simpson's diversity index across productive rearrangements. TCRdb limited this immuneACCESS table to in-frame rearrangements with V and J called. A share of clones is missing; checked studies link under half to unresolved V genes, and the rest is unexplained. V, J and clone size are taken as reported in that table, and D and trimming were inferred from the DNA itself. This sample is represented by some 150,000 clones; around 89% of them were singletons. The ten most abundant clones make up under 3% of the sample.

From the cysteine up to the phenylalanine, the CDR3 has a length of 13 residues. The DNA shown is the 39-base CDR3, in frame from base 1. V is pared back by 11 bases and J by 6 bases, with 16 bases lying between the germline termini. The germline V gene gives CDR1 as KGHDR and CDR2 as SFDVKD. This entry comes from a study of blood T cell repertoires in COVID-19 (dated by TCRdb to about 2020). Regarding the research as a whole: Collaborator samples came from the United States, Italy and Spain and covered acute and convalescent phases of COVID-19. The prospective study material was composed of cDNA or gDNA derived from T cells, B-cell-depleted T cells, or PBMCs. The dataset comprised deeply sampled blood TCRbeta repertoires from subjects exposed to, actively infected with, or recovered from COVID-19. The repertoires were made available in a free public database intended to serve as a resource for research on the immune response to SARS-CoV-2. Samples were obtained from the ongoing ImmuneRACE study (first 160 participants) and from over 1,000 subjects provided by 6 global collaborators. A de-identified subject ID, COVID-19 status, age in years and sex were almost always included in the sample metadata. Where HLA class I and class II types were available, the types were taken from metadata supplied by the sample provider, not from assay-based typing.

Whole blood was collected in K2EDTA tubes by collaborating institutions according to the institutions' own protocols. For TCRbeta analysis, collaborators shipped samples as frozen whole blood, isolated PBMCs, or DNA extracted from either of those sample types. Study-wide conclusions, independent of this receptor: How much clinical and demographic metadata was included differed by source and by participant, and the metadata was provided uncurated.

The clonotype originates from a man between 60 and 75 years old with active or convalescent COVID-19. This chain is built from TRBV24-1 and TRBJ2-1; TRBD2 might be the D gene, on 5 matching bases. The specimen sequenced was peripheral blood. The DNA sequence is as follows: TGTGCCATCGCGATCCCCGGGGTCAATGAGCAGTTCTTC. This sequence encodes CAIAIPGVNEQFF.